This T cell receptor (beta chain) emerged from a study of blood T cell repertoires in COVID-19. Study-level information: Samples representing acute and convalescent COVID-19 were sourced from the United States, Italy and Spain.

CDR1 is LNHDA and CDR2 is SQIVND in the germline V gene (reference sequence). The CDR3 consists of 15 residues. Losses at the gene ends were 4 bases for V and 4 bases for J; bases not matched to a gene: 10. This clone came up once. Using immunoSEQ multiplex PCR, the repertoire was profiled, and TCRdb retains in-frame clones only, with some absent. The sample has approximately 360,000 clones, 80% to 90% seen once. The receptor was derived from a middle-aged man with acute or convalescent COVID-19. Specimen: peripheral blood. The rearrangement links TRBV19 to TRBJ2-7; 7 positions agree with TRBD1. DNA of the CDR3: TGTGCCAGTAGTAACCGGGACAGCGGATTATACGAGCAGTACTTC. It yields the protein CASSNRDSGLYEQYF. The complete variable domain, with remaining parts taken from reference TRBV19 and TRBJ2-7, reads DGGITQSPKYLFRKEGQNVTLSCEQNLNHDAMYWYRQDPGQGLRLIYYSQIVNDFQKGDIAEGYSVSREKKESFPLTVTSAQKNPTAFYLCASSNRDSGLYEQYFGPGTRLTVT.